A selection of T cell receptor beta chains follows, all from one sample in a study of blood T cell repertoires in COVID-19. TCRdb keeps only in-frame clones here, not all; method: immunoSEQ multiplex PCR. The sample lists around 92,000 clones, approximately 86% occurring once. Sequencing used peripheral blood. The receptor source for this set is a woman older than 75 with acute or convalescent COVID-19. Both conserved end residues are part of each CDR3. D genes are given only for firm matches. The listing skips clone size in some rows; elsewhere it reads once, few, many or a size class.

J gene: TRBJ1-2
clone size: NA
D gene: NA
CDR3 length: 13
V gene: TRBV5-1
CDR3 DNA: TGCGCCAGCAGCCCGTCCCCGGGGGATGGCTACACCTTC
CDR3 protein: CASSPSPGDGYTF

J gene: TRBJ1-6
clone size: medium-sized
D gene: TRBD1
CDR3 length: 24
V gene: TRBV3-1/TRBV3-2
CDR3 DNA: TGTGCCAGCAGCCAAGATTGGGAGAGAAAGGCTGTAACATTGTGGGGACAGAGAAATTCACCCCTCCACTTT
CDR3 protein: CASSQDWERKAVTLWGQRNSPLHF

J gene: TRBJ2-3
clone size: NA
D gene: NA
CDR3 length: 13
V gene: TRBV7-3
CDR3 DNA: TGTGCCAGCAGCCCGCCGGCGGCGTATACGCAGTATTTT
CDR3 protein: CASSPPAAYTQYF

J gene: TRBJ1-1
clone size: NA
D gene: TRBD1
CDR3 length: 14
V gene: TRBV7-6
CDR3 DNA: TGTGCCAGCAGCTTCGACAGGGTGAACACTGAAGCTTTCTTT
CDR3 protein: CASSFDRVNTEAFF

J gene: TRBJ1-5
clone size: once
D gene: NA
CDR3 length: 18
V gene: TRBV6-2/TRBV6-3
CDR3 DNA: TGTGCCAGCAGTCCCGACCCCCACAAAGAGGGACTTGATCAGCCCCAGCATTTT
CDR3 protein: CASSPDPHKEGLDQPQHF

J gene: TRBJ2-5
clone size: NA
D gene: TRBD1
CDR3 length: 15
V gene: TRBV24-1
CDR3 DNA: TGTGCCACCAGTGATTCTACAGGGGGCGGCGAGACCCAGTACTTC
CDR3 protein: CATSDSTGGGETQYF

J gene: TRBJ2-1
clone size: NA
D gene: TRBD2
CDR3 length: 14
V gene: TRBV7-8
CDR3 DNA: TGTGCCAGCAGCGCCCGGGGACTAGTCGATGAGCAGTTCTTC
CDR3 protein: CASSARGLVDEQFF

J gene: TRBJ2-5
clone size: NA
D gene: NA
CDR3 length: 14
V gene: TRBV3-1/TRBV3-2
CDR3 DNA: TGTGCCAGCAGCCCCACTGGGGGCGGGGAGACCCAGTACTTC
CDR3 protein: CASSPTGGGETQYF

J gene: TRBJ1-1
clone size: NA
D gene: TRBD1
CDR3 length: 13
V gene: TRBV9
CDR3 DNA: TGTGCCAGCAGCGTAGAGGGACAGGGAGAAGCTTTCTTT
CDR3 protein: CASSVEGQGEAFF

J gene: TRBJ2-1
clone size: NA
D gene: TRBD2
CDR3 length: 14
V gene: TRBV7-7
CDR3 DNA: TGTGCTAGCAGCTTAGGGGGACTAGGGGACGAGCAGTTCTTC
CDR3 protein: CASSLGGLGDEQFF

J gene: TRBJ1-1
clone size: few
D gene: NA
CDR3 length: 15
V gene: TRBV6-5
CDR3 DNA: TGTGCCAGCAGTTACTGGACGGGAACGTCCACTGAAGCTTTCTTT
CDR3 protein: CASSYWTGTSTEAFF

J gene: TRBJ2-3
clone size: few
D gene: NA
CDR3 length: 17
V gene: TRBV2
CDR3 DNA: TGTGCCAGCAGGAAAGTCCCGGGTAGGATTAGCACAGATACGCAGTATTTT
CDR3 protein: CASRKVPGRISTDTQYF

J gene: TRBJ1-2
clone size: NA
D gene: NA
CDR3 length: 13
V gene: TRBV5-1
CDR3 DNA: TGCGCCAGCAGCTCGTTACCAGGGGAGGGCTACACCTTC
CDR3 protein: CASSSLPGEGYTF

J gene: TRBJ1-1
clone size: once
D gene: NA
CDR3 length: 16
V gene: TRBV21-1
CDR3 DNA: TGTGCCAGCAGCATTGAGGGGGGGGCGTGGGGCCCTGAAGCTTTCTTT
CDR3 protein: CASSIEGGAWGPEAFF

J gene: TRBJ2-1
clone size: NA
D gene: NA
CDR3 length: 15
V gene: TRBV18
CDR3 DNA: TGTGCCAGCTCACCGGGGCAAGGACAATACAATGAGCAGTTCTTC
CDR3 protein: CASSPGQGQYNEQFF

J gene: TRBJ2-7
clone size: NA
D gene: TRBD1
CDR3 length: 14
V gene: TRBV13
CDR3 DNA: TGTGCCAGCAGCTTAGAACAGGGGAGAGACGAGCAGTACTTC
CDR3 protein: CASSLEQGRDEQYF

J gene: TRBJ2-1
clone size: NA
D gene: TRBD2
CDR3 length: 16
V gene: TRBV27
CDR3 DNA: TGTGCCAGCAGTCCCCACCTAGCGGGAGGGCCTAATGAGCAGTTCTTC
CDR3 protein: CASSPHLAGGPNEQFF

J gene: TRBJ1-2
clone size: NA
D gene: NA
CDR3 length: 14
V gene: TRBV5-4
CDR3 DNA: TGTGCCAGCAGCTTGGCCCGGGGGGCGGTGGGCTACACCTTC
CDR3 protein: CASSLARGAVGYTF

J gene: TRBJ1-6
clone size: NA
D gene: NA
CDR3 length: 13
V gene: TRBV6-5
CDR3 DNA: TGTGCCGTGACGGGGGGGGATAATTCACCCCTCCACTTT
CDR3 protein: CAVTGGDNSPLHF

J gene: TRBJ2-2
clone size: NA
D gene: NA
CDR3 length: 15
V gene: TRBV5-1
CDR3 DNA: TGCGCCAGCAGCTTGTGGCAGGGTCGAAACGGGGAGCTGTTTTTT
CDR3 protein: CASSLWQGRNGELFF

J gene: TRBJ2-2
clone size: once
D gene: NA
CDR3 length: 12
V gene: TRBV12-3/TRBV12-4
CDR3 DNA: TGTGCCAGCAGCCCTCTCACCGGGGAGCTGTTTTTT
CDR3 protein: CASSPLTGELFF

J gene: TRBJ1-1
clone size: few
D gene: TRBD1
CDR3 length: 15
V gene: TRBV5-1
CDR3 DNA: TGCGCCAGCAGCTTACAGGGGGCAGGGAACACTGAAGCTTTCTTT
CDR3 protein: CASSLQGAGNTEAFF

J gene: TRBJ2-7
clone size: NA
D gene: TRBD2
CDR3 length: 16
V gene: TRBV11-2
CDR3 DNA: TGTGCCAGCAGCCCCATTGGGCGGGAGATCTCGTACGAGCAGTACTTC
CDR3 protein: CASSPIGREISYEQYF

J gene: TRBJ1-2
clone size: NA
D gene: TRBD1
CDR3 length: 12
V gene: TRBV3-1/TRBV3-2
CDR3 DNA: TGTGCCAGCAGAACAGGGGGCCTTGGCTACACCTTC
CDR3 protein: CASRTGGLGYTF

J gene: TRBJ2-7
clone size: NA
D gene: NA
CDR3 length: 14
V gene: TRBV11-2
CDR3 DNA: TGTGCCAGCAGCTTAGACGGACTCTTCTACGAGCAGTACTTC
CDR3 protein: CASSLDGLFYEQYF

J gene: TRBJ1-1
clone size: NA
D gene: TRBD1
CDR3 length: 14
V gene: TRBV6-4
CDR3 DNA: TGTGCCAGCAGCCCTGACAGGGGGAATACTGAAGCTTTCTTT
CDR3 protein: CASSPDRGNTEAFF

J gene: TRBJ2-1
clone size: NA
D gene: TRBD2
CDR3 length: 14
V gene: TRBV10-3
CDR3 DNA: TGTGCCATCAGTGAGGGGGGGGGTTACAATGAGCAGTTCTTC
CDR3 protein: CAISEGGGYNEQFF

J gene: TRBJ1-2
clone size: NA
D gene: NA
CDR3 length: 16
V gene: TRBV6-6
CDR3 DNA: TGTGCCAGCAGCAACCTTTGGGGGGACCCTGGCTATGGCTACACCTTC
CDR3 protein: CASSNLWGDPGYGYTF

J gene: TRBJ2-2
clone size: NA
D gene: NA
CDR3 length: 13
V gene: TRBV2
CDR3 DNA: TGTGCCAGCAGTGATAAGACTACCGGGGAGCTGTTTTTT
CDR3 protein: CASSDKTTGELFF

J gene: TRBJ2-7
clone size: NA
D gene: TRBD1
CDR3 length: 16
V gene: TRBV5-6
CDR3 DNA: TGTGCCAGCAGCTTGGGAGCCGGGACAGGGGAGGGCGAGCAGTACTTC
CDR3 protein: CASSLGAGTGEGEQYF

J gene: TRBJ2-7
clone size: NA
D gene: TRBD2
CDR3 length: 14
V gene: TRBV10-3
CDR3 DNA: TGTGCCATCAGTAAGACTAGCGGGTCCTACGAGCAGTACTTC
CDR3 protein: CAISKTSGSYEQYF

J gene: TRBJ2-7
clone size: once
D gene: TRBD1
CDR3 length: 15
V gene: TRBV6-5
CDR3 DNA: TGTGCCAGCAGTTCTGGACAGGGGAACCCCTACGAGCAGTACTTC
CDR3 protein: CASSSGQGNPYEQYF

J gene: TRBJ2-3
clone size: NA
D gene: TRBD1
CDR3 length: 16
V gene: TRBV9
CDR3 DNA: TGTGCCAGCAGCGCGGGGGACAGGCGAAGCACAGATACGCAGTATTTT
CDR3 protein: CASSAGDRRSTDTQYF

J gene: TRBJ1-6
clone size: NA
D gene: NA
CDR3 length: 13
V gene: TRBV11-2
CDR3 DNA: TGTGCCAGCAGCTTGGAGGAGAATTCACCCCTCCACTTT
CDR3 protein: CASSLEENSPLHF

J gene: TRBJ2-2
clone size: NA
D gene: TRBD2
CDR3 length: 16
V gene: TRBV6-2/TRBV6-3
CDR3 DNA: TGTGCCAGCAGTTACCCTAGCGGGAGAGACACCGGGGAGCTGTTTTTT
CDR3 protein: CASSYPSGRDTGELFF

J gene: TRBJ2-7
clone size: NA
D gene: TRBD2
CDR3 length: 16
V gene: TRBV7-8
CDR3 DNA: TGTGCCAGCAGCCCCCTGGTACTAGCGGGGACTAGTAGGCAGTACTTC
CDR3 protein: CASSPLVLAGTSRQYF

J gene: TRBJ1-2
clone size: NA
D gene: NA
CDR3 length: 12
V gene: TRBV6-5
CDR3 DNA: TGTGCCAGCAGTTATCGAGGCGGGGGCTACACCTTC
CDR3 protein: CASSYRGGGYTF

J gene: TRBJ2-2
clone size: NA
D gene: TRBD1
CDR3 length: 15
V gene: TRBV5-1
CDR3 DNA: TGCGCCAGCAGCTTGTTTACAGGGGAGAACGGGGAGCTGTTTTTT
CDR3 protein: CASSLFTGENGELFF

J gene: TRBJ2-1
clone size: NA
D gene: TRBD2
CDR3 length: 19
V gene: TRBV5-1
CDR3 DNA: TGCGCCAGCAACTCCGGGACTAGCGGGGGCCTTAGCTCCTACAATGAGCAGTTCTTC
CDR3 protein: CASNSGTSGGLSSYNEQFF

J gene: TRBJ2-3
clone size: NA
D gene: NA
CDR3 length: 16
V gene: TRBV5-1
CDR3 DNA: TGCGCCAGCAGCGTCGATCCAGCGGGCAACACAGATACGCAGTATTTT
CDR3 protein: CASSVDPAGNTDTQYF

J gene: TRBJ2-7
clone size: NA
D gene: NA
CDR3 length: 12
V gene: TRBV3-1/TRBV3-2
CDR3 DNA: TGTGCCAGCAGCCATGGCCCTTACGAGCAGTACTTC
CDR3 protein: CASSHGPYEQYF

J gene: TRBJ1-3
clone size: NA
D gene: NA
CDR3 length: 16
V gene: TRBV5-1
CDR3 DNA: TGCGCCAGCAGCCTCGGCGGGCAGAACTCTGGAAACACCATATATTTT
CDR3 protein: CASSLGGQNSGNTIYF

J gene: TRBJ1-6
clone size: NA
D gene: NA
CDR3 length: 15
V gene: TRBV6-1
CDR3 DNA: TGTGCCAGCAGTGAAGACAGGAGATCGAACTCACCCCTCCACTTT
CDR3 protein: CASSEDRRSNSPLHF

J gene: TRBJ1-6
clone size: NA
D gene: NA
CDR3 length: 14
V gene: TRBV3-1/TRBV3-2
CDR3 DNA: TGTGCCAGCAGCCAAGTAGCGGCGGGCTCACCCCTCCACTTT
CDR3 protein: CASSQVAAGSPLHF

J gene: TRBJ2-5
clone size: NA
D gene: NA
CDR3 length: 16
V gene: TRBV7-3
CDR3 DNA: TGTGCCAGCAGCTTAGGGGCCGCACCGTACCAAGAGACCCAGTACTTC
CDR3 protein: CASSLGAAPYQETQYF

J gene: TRBJ2-1
clone size: NA
D gene: TRBD2
CDR3 length: 12
V gene: TRBV4-1
CDR3 DNA: TGCGCCAGCAGCCATGCGGGAGGTGAGCAGTTCTTC
CDR3 protein: CASSHAGGEQFF